A few counts support the clone carrying this T cell receptor beta chain. The target antigen is unknown. The sample comes from a study of T cell repertoires in cytomegalovirus infection. One entry per CDR3 protein, called by TCRdb with MiXCR from the reads. In the table there are 700,000 to 850,000 distinct CDR3 sequences, about 30% of which are singletons. Unmatched junction bases numbered 4, after V lost 2 bases and J lost 1 base. The CDR3 runs 16 residues. Germline-derived CDR1 and CDR2 are MDHEN and SYDVKM. The chain employs TRBV28 and TRBJ2-2; 7 bases agree with TRBD1. The sequence derives from a human donor in good health (CMV status not recorded). Some clones in this sample may be carry-over from other donors' samples. The starting material was cultured CD8+ T cells from PBMCs, obtained from culture after CMV antigen stimulation. CDR3 DNA sequence: TGTGCCAGCAGTTTAATGACAGGGATGAACACCGGGGAGCTGTTTTTT. This encodes CASSLMTGMNTGELFF.